The clone carrying this TCR beta chain was observed many times. Its target is unknown. Time point here: pre-sensitization, week 0. Sample treatment: therapeutic diphenylcyclopropenone sensitization with weekly scalp DPC. Via MiXCR, TCRdb re-called the RACE reads, giving one row per CDR3 protein. Among 100,000 to 150,000 distinct CDR3 sequences listed, less than 15% were seen once. The ends were cut back, 6 bases at V and 4 bases at J, with 6 bases in the middle. Germline V lookup: CDR1 SQVTM, CDR2 ANQGSEA. This CDR3 contains 11 residues. The entry originates in a study of human T cells and chemical hapten exposure. Findings and limits, study-wide: Positively correlated with patch test score were the counts of PT1 expanded TCRs.

The chain is built from TRBV29-1 and TRBJ1-4; maybe TRBD1 (5 bases). This TCR came from a woman younger than 30 with alopecia areata. Some clones in this sample may be carry-over from other donors' samples. The specimen comprised whole blood, sampled in connection with sensitization to the hapten diphenylcyclopropenone (DPC). CDR3 loop: CSVRVNEKLFF. The CDR3 nucleotides are TGCAGCGTCAGGGTTAATGAAAAACTGTTTTTT.